These 20 T cell receptor beta chains were all obtained from the same sample, sequenced in a study of T cell responses to AZD1222 COVID-19 vaccine. Sequencing was performed with immunoSEQ multiplex PCR; in TCRdb, only in-frame clones are kept and a portion is missing. Of 130,000 to 150,000 clones listed, about 91% are singletons. Sequencing was performed on peripheral blood, taken on day 0 of AZD1222 vaccination. The receptors originated from an adult in good health.

J is TRBJ2-7 and V is TRBV6-1; no definite D call. This CDR3 is 12 amino acids long. Deletions cut 2 bases from V and 3 bases from J, with 5 bases between. Germline loops: CDR1 MNHNS, CDR2 SASEGT. CDR3 nucleotide sequence: TGTGCCAGCAGTGAATCAGACTACGAGCAGTACTTC. It yields the protein CASSESDYEQYF.

The chain employs TRBV4-3 and TRBJ2-5, with D perhaps TRBD2 (5 bases). Per the germline V gene, CDR1 is LGHNA and CDR2 is YSLEER. Trimming left V 4 bases short and J 4 bases short, with 13 bases between. This CDR3 comprises 14 residues. The CDR3 region is CASSPGGFGETQYF. The CDR3, as DNA: TGCGCCAGCAGCCCGGGCGGGTTCGGAGAGACCCAGTACTTC.

The chain employs TRBV29-1 and TRBJ1-5, with TRBD1 identical over 7 bases. The CDR3 extends over 13 amino acids. CDR1 is SQVTM, CDR2 ANQGSEA, per germline. With V trimmed by 4 bases and J by 4 bases, 4 bases remained unmatched. CDR3 sequence reads: CSVVQGVNQPQHF. CDR3 nucleotides: TGCAGCGTTGTCCAGGGGGTTAATCAGCCCCAGCATTTT.

The rearrangement joins TRBV14 to TRBJ2-1; D is possibly TRBD2 (6 bases). This CDR3 contains 15 residues. Trimming stripped 5 bases from V and 0 bases from J, with 11 bases between. Germline V gene data show CDR1 as SGHDN and CDR2 as FVKESK. Here the CDR3 reads CASSELSGSYNEQFF. CDR3 in DNA: TGTGCCAGCAGCGAACTTAGCGGCTCCTACAATGAGCAGTTCTTC.

This CDR3 reads CSVEGAGFREAFF. The CDR3 DNA is TGCAGCGTTGAGGGGGCAGGCTTCAGAGAGGCTTTCTTT. The chain uses TRBV29-1 and TRBJ1-1; a possible D gene is TRBD1 (6 bases). Trimming cost V 3 bases and J 11 bases, with 19 bases left between them. CDR1 and CDR2 from the germline V gene are SQVTM and ANQGSEA. CDR3 size: 13 residues.

CDR3 amino acids: CASKGQFYGYTF. The DNA of the CDR3 is TGTGCCAGCAAAGGGCAGTTCTATGGCTACACCTTC. The V and J genes are TRBV6-5 and TRBJ1-2; D gene unclear. Germline-derived CDR1 and CDR2 are MNHEY and SVGAGI. This CDR3 is 12 amino acids long. V was clipped by 7 bases and J by 4 bases, with 10 bases between them.

This sequence joins TRBV18 and TRBJ2-2; 7 bases are a match to TRBD1. The CDR3 length is 15 residues. The V and J ends lost 4 bases and 4 bases, in that order; junction bases with no gene match: 6. CDR1 KGHSH and CDR2 LQKENI come from the germline V gene. The CDR3 sequence is CASSLRGLGTGELFF. As DNA, the CDR3 is TGTGCCAGCTCACTGAGGGGGCTTGGCACCGGGGAGCTGTTTTTT. The entire variable domain, with the rest obtained from reference TRBV18 and TRBJ2-2, is as follows: NAGVMQNPRHLVRRRGQEARLRCSPMKGHSHVYWYRQLPEEGLKFMVYLQKENIIDESGMPKERFSAEFPKEGPSILRIQQVVRGDSAAYFCASSLRGLGTGELFFGEGSRLTVL.

The J gene is TRBJ2-6, the V gene TRBV10-3, with D possibly matching TRBD1 (6 bases). Germline V CDR1 and CDR2: ENHRY, SYGVKD. The CDR3 is 18 amino acids. Trimming removed 3 bases from V and 0 bases from J, with 15 bases in between. CDR3 sequence reads: CAISDGLTGLSGANVLTF. CDR3 sequence (DNA): TGTGCCATCAGTGACGGGTTAACAGGGCTCTCTGGGGCCAACGTCCTGACTTTC.

The chain uses TRBV5-6 and TRBJ1-4; 7 positions agree with TRBD1. The CDR3 has 16 residues. Germline V CDR1 and CDR2: SGHDT, YYEEEE. The V segment lost 0 bases and the J segment 4 bases; nucleotides outside the gene matches: 6. The CDR3 reads CASSLVGAGGNEKLFF. CDR3 in DNA: TGTGCCAGCAGCTTGGTTGGCGCAGGGGGTAATGAAAAACTGTTTTTT.

The chain employs TRBV5-4 and TRBJ2-3; D gene uncertain. The V and J ends lost 4 bases and 1 base respectively, with 10 bases between them. The CDR3 spans 14 residues. CDR1 and CDR2 from the germline V gene are SGHNT and YYREEE (reference sequence). CDR3 nucleotides: TGTGCCAGCAGCCCCGGTGGGCGCACAGATACGCAGTATTTT. Translating gives CASSPGGRTDTQYF.

The chain recombines TRBV6-6 with TRBJ1-2, with 9 bases aligning to TRBD1. Trimming took 5 bases from V and 7 from J; bases not matched to a gene: 8. From germline, CDR1 is MNHNY and CDR2 SVGAGI (reference sequence). This CDR3 is built from 14 residues. CDR3 nucleotide sequence: TGTGCCAGCAGTCAGATACAGGGGGCGGGTGGCTACACCTTC. Amino acids: CASSQIQGAGGYTF.

The chain uses TRBV7-2 and TRBJ2-5; D may be TRBD1 (5 bases). Germline V gives CDR1 SGHTA, CDR2 FQGNSA. The CDR3 covers 14 residues. V shed 0 bases and J shed 4 bases, with 9 bases lying between them. For the CDR3, the DNA is TGTGCCAGCAGCTTAGCCCAGGGCCGAGAGACCCAGTACTTC. Translated: CASSLAQGRETQYF.

The chain combines TRBV4-2 with TRBJ2-2; tentative D call: TRBD2 (5 bases). CDR3 length: 16 residues. Germline CDR1 and CDR2: LGHNA and YNFKEQ. V shed 2 bases and J shed 4 bases, with 14 bases lying between them. This chain's CDR3 is CASSQHLLASTGELFF. The CDR3 DNA is TGTGCCAGCAGCCAACATCTGCTAGCCTCCACCGGGGAGCTGTTTTTT.

As to this clone: Compared with germline, one end of the junction differs, possibly owing to a read error. The chain uses TRBV2 and TRBJ1-2, with 10 bases aligning to TRBD1. This CDR3 has 15 amino acids. Germline V gene lookup returns CDR1 SNHLY and CDR2 FYNNEI. The chain's CDR3 is CASSEARAWDRGHNF. The CDR3, as DNA: TGTGCCAGCAGTGAAGCGCGGGCTTGGGACAGGGGACACAACTTC.

A word on this clone: The same CDR3 is also encoded by other DNA sequences in this sample. In DNA, the CDR3 is TGCGCCAGCAGCCAAGAACGGGACACTGAAGCTTTCTTT. Protein product: CASSQERDTEAFF. The V gene is TRBV4-1, the J gene TRBJ1-1, with D unresolved. The CDR3 extends over 13 amino acids. Germline-derived CDR1 and CDR2 are MGHRA and YSYEKL. Deletions cut 0 bases from V and 3 bases from J, with 5 bases between.

This chain connects TRBV24-1 to TRBJ2-3, with D uncertain. The CDR3 loop spans 15 amino acids. Germline V gene sequence: CDR1 KGHDR, CDR2 SFDVKD. V was cut by 3 bases and J by 0 bases, with 9 bases left in between. In DNA form, the CDR3 reads TGTGCCACCAGTGATCCGCCCACTAGCACAGATACGCAGTATTTT. As protein: CATSDPPTSTDTQYF.

This chain links TRBV7-2 with TRBJ1-1; 9 bases match TRBD1. CDR1 and CDR2 (germline): SGHTA, FQGNSA. The trim removed 5 bases at V and 5 bases at J, leaving 6 bases unmatched. CDR3 length: 14 residues. The CDR3: CASSRTGVYTEAFF. The CDR3 region has the DNA TGTGCCAGCAGCCGGACAGGGGTTTATACTGAAGCTTTCTTT.

The V and J genes are TRBV6-5 and TRBJ1-4; tentatively, D is TRBD1 (5 bases). Germline-derived CDR1 and CDR2 are MNHEY and SVGAGI. V lost 2 bases to trimming and J lost 12 bases, with 13 bases between them. CDR3 size: 13 residues. Here the CDR3 DNA reads TGTGCCAGCAGTTACCGGGACCGGGCTGAACTGTTTTTT. Amino acid sequence: CASSYRDRAELFF.

The chain uses TRBV5-4 and TRBJ1-1; D not resolved. The germline V and J ends were trimmed by 3 bases and 0 bases, with 12 bases remaining between them. The germline V gene encodes CDR1 SGHNT and CDR2 YYREEE (reference sequence). This CDR3 is built from 15 residues. In DNA, the CDR3 is TGTGCCAGCAGCTCACCTCAGACTCTGAACACTGAAGCTTTCTTT. It encodes CASSSPQTLNTEAFF.

The chain is built from TRBV7-8 and TRBJ1-1; no definite D call. Trimming left V 3 bases short and J 0 bases short, with 11 bases between. Germline V lookup: CDR1 SGHVS, CDR2 FQNEAQ. The CDR3 runs 15 residues. The CDR3 DNA is TGTGCCAGCAGCTTTACCACCGCATTGAACACTGAAGCTTTCTTT. This sequence encodes CASSFTTALNTEAFF.